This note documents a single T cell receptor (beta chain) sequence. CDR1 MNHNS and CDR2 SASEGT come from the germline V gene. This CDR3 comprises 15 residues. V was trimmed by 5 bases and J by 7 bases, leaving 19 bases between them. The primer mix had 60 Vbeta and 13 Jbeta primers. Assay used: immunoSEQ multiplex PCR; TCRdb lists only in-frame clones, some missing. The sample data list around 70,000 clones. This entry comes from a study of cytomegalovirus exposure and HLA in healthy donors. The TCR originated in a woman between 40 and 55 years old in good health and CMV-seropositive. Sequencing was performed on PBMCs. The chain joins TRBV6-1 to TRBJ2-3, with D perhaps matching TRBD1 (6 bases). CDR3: CASSRNRDPENTQYF. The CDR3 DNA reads TGTGCCAGCAGTAGAAACAGGGACCCTGAAAATACGCAGTATTTT.